These 19 T cell receptor beta chains were all obtained from the same sample, sequenced in a study of naive and memory T cell subsets. Their cognate antigens are unknown. An equimolar mix of two oligonucleotides served as the beta constant-region primer for TRBC1 and TRBC2. The ligated cDNA underwent four PCR rounds using SP2 and nested alpha and beta constant-region primers. TCRdb reanalysed the UMI-ligation and nested PCR reads using MiXCR and keeps one entry per CDR3 protein. The sample gives 90,000 to 120,000 distinct CDR3 sequences, about 15% of which show up once; approximately 3% is in the top ten. Findings and limits, study-wide: A few larger clonotypes appeared in naive repertoires, especially CD8, possibly memory cells re-expressing CD45RA.

Sequencing input: naive CD8+ T cells from blood. The receptors were gathered from a human donor in good health.

V and J are TRBV7-3 and TRBJ2-3; D may be TRBD1 or TRBD2 (5 bases each). The CDR3 is 16 residues long. V lost 0 bases and J lost 5, with 15 bases in between. CDR1 is SGHTA, CDR2 FQGTGA, per germline. The CDR3 loop is CASSLTSDSGRDTQYF. As DNA, the CDR3 is TGTGCCAGCAGCTTAACGTCCGACAGCGGCCGAGATACGCAGTATTTT.

This clonotype has at least ten counts. V is TRBV20-1 and J is TRBJ1-6; 7 bases are shared with TRBD1. The CDR3 contains 15 residues. CDR1 and CDR2 from the germline V gene are DFQATT and SNEGSKA (reference sequence). V was pared by 6 bases and J by 4 bases, with 9 bases of the junction left unmatched. The CDR3 is CSAIWLGQYNSPLHF. In nucleotides, the CDR3 is TGCAGTGCCATATGGCTGGGACAGTATAATTCACCCCTCCACTTT.

The gene calls are TRBV19 and TRBJ2-1; D not certain. Germline CDR1 LNHDA, CDR2 SQIVND (reference sequence). The CDR3 length is 20 residues. Trimming removed 4 bases at V and 0 bases at J, with 25 bases between. CDR3 sequence: CASSTRTVSSDQSSYNEQFF. In DNA, the CDR3 is TGTGCCAGTAGTACCCGCACTGTCTCGAGCGACCAGAGCTCCTACAATGAGCAGTTCTTC.

In this sample, this clonotype turned up a few times. This chain links TRBV12-3 or TRBV12-4 with TRBJ1-1; D not resolved. V was trimmed by 10 bases and J by 4 bases, leaving 13 bases between them. The CDR3 runs to 12 residues. CDR3 bases: TGTGCCACTCACAACGGAGGCACTGAAGCTTTCTTT. It encodes CATHNGGTEAFF.

In regard to this clonotype: One end of the junction varies from germline; a read error may be responsible. J is TRBJ1-1 and V is TRBV20-1; the D gene is possibly TRBD1 (6 bases). CDR1 is DFQATT and CDR2 is SNEGSKA in the germline V gene (reference sequence). CDR3 size: 13 residues. The CDR3 here is CSAGDRLNTEAFF. The CDR3 bases are TGCAGTGCTGGAGACAGGCTGAACACTGAAGCTTTCTTT.

There are a few counts of this clonotype. The chain links TRBV10-2 to TRBJ2-7, with TRBD2 matching 11 bases. The CDR3 spans 14 residues. CDR1 and CDR2 (germline): WSHSY, SAAADI. The V gene end was trimmed by 4 bases and the J gene end by 3 bases; junction bases not matched to a gene: 2. CDR3 nucleotide sequence: TGCGCCAGCAGTGTGGGACTAGCGGACTACGAGCAGTACTTC. This translates into CASSVGLADYEQYF.

This chain uses TRBV20-1 with TRBJ2-7, with D possibly matching TRBD1 (5 bases). The CDR3 spans 12 residues. In germline, CDR1 is DFQATT, CDR2 SNEGSKA (reference sequence). The V end lost 3 bases, the J end lost 3 bases, and 9 bases lay between the germline ends. DNA of the CDR3: TGCAGTGCTAGCCAGGGAAACTACGAGCAGTACTTC. As protein: CSASQGNYEQYF.

CDR3 sequence (DNA): TGTGCCAGCAGCCAAGAGACGGGGCCCTTCTATGAGCAGTTCTTC. Encoded protein: CASSQETGPFYEQFF. This rearrangement joins TRBV4-2 to TRBJ2-1, with D perhaps matching TRBD1 or TRBD2 (5 bases each). With 0 bases removed from V and 8 bases from J, the gap between germline ends came to 14 bases. The CDR3 is made up of 15 amino acids. CDR1 is LGHNA and CDR2 is YNFKEQ in the germline V gene.

This clonotype appeared many times. CDR3 sequence (DNA): TGTGCCAGCAGCCGCGGGAGTCCCTTGGTTTTAGGCGAGCAGTACTTC. This codes for CASSRGSPLVLGEQYF. The chain couples TRBV3-1 to TRBJ2-7; 7 nucleotides align to TRBD2. Looked up from germline, CDR1 is LGHDT and CDR2 is YNNKEL (reference sequence). After removal of 4 bases from V and 6 bases from J, the junction contained 15 bases not matched to a gene. This CDR3 is 16 amino acids long.

This clonotype appeared a few times. The chain employs TRBV4-2 and TRBJ2-7, with D unresolved. V lost 0 bases to trimming and J lost 4 bases, with 13 bases between them. CDR1 is LGHNA, CDR2 YNFKEQ, per germline. CDR3 length equals 15 residues. CDR3 bases: TGTGCCAGCAGCCAAGATGCGGTAGTGGAATACGAGCAGTACTTC. This codes for CASSQDAVVEYEQYF.

There are a few counts of this clonotype. This chain uses TRBV29-1 with TRBJ1-1; maybe TRBD1 (5 bases). The CDR3 runs 13 residues. Trimming took 4 bases from V and 2 from J, leaving 11 bases between them. Germline CDR1 is SQVTM and CDR2 is ANQGSEA. In DNA, the CDR3 is TGCAGCGTTGGGCAGGGTAGAAACACTGAAGCTTTCTTT. Its protein is CSVGQGRNTEAFF.

Ten or more counts support this clonotype. The genes are TRBV9 and TRBJ2-7; no clear D. V gave up 2 bases and J gave up 3 bases, with 12 bases separating them. Germline CDR1 is SGDLS and CDR2 is YYNGEE. CDR3 length: 14 amino acids. The CDR3 DNA reads TGTGCCAGCAGCGTGGAAGGGATCAGCTACGAGCAGTACTTC. Its protein product is CASSVEGISYEQYF. The full variable domain, completed using reference TRBV9 and TRBJ2-7, is DSGVTQTPKHLITATGQRVTLRCSPRSGDLSVYWYQQSLDQGLQFLIQYYNGEERAKGNILERFSAQQFPDLHSELNLSSLELGDSALYFCASSVEGISYEQYFGPGTRLTVT.

The CDR3 nucleotides read TGCAGCGTTGAACTAGCCCGGCACACCGGGGAGCTGTTTTTT. It translates to CSVELARHTGELFF. The rearrangement links TRBV29-1 to TRBJ2-2; D perhaps matches TRBD2 (5 bases). There are 14 residues in the CDR3. V lost 2 bases, J lost 3 bases, and 10 bases lay in between. Germline V lookup: CDR1 SQVTM, CDR2 ANQGSEA.

This chain links TRBV12-3 or TRBV12-4 with TRBJ1-3; 11 bases align to TRBD1. The CDR3 extends over 14 amino acids. The J segment lost 3 bases and the V segment lost 6 bases, leaving 1 base of the junction unmatched. The CDR3 sequence is CASRGTGGGNTIYF. The CDR3 nucleotides read TGTGCCAGCAGGGGGACAGGGGGTGGAAACACCATATATTTT.

V is TRBV10-3 and J is TRBJ2-7, with D possibly matching TRBD2 (5 bases). CDR1 is ENHRY, CDR2 SYGVKD, per germline. Trimming stripped 0 bases from V and 2 bases from J, with 5 bases between. This CDR3 region has 13 residues. The CDR3 loop reads CAISESEAYEQYF. The CDR3 DNA follows: TGTGCCATCAGTGAGTCGGAGGCCTACGAGCAGTACTTC.

The rearrangement uses TRBV5-1 and TRBJ1-1; unclear D gene. The V gene lost 3 bases and the J gene lost 4 bases, with 28 bases spanning the gap. The length of the CDR3 is 19 residues. Per the germline V gene, CDR1 is SGHRS and CDR2 is YFSETQ. CDR3 DNA sequence: TGCGCCAGCAGCTCCCTGGTTATCGAGCCATTGTCCTCGGGCACTGAAGCTTTCTTT. It encodes CASSSLVIEPLSSGTEAFF.

This clonotype was observed a few times. The rearrangement uses TRBV7-9 and TRBJ1-1; D call uncertain. The CDR3 covers 14 residues. V was trimmed by 5 bases and J by 5 bases, leaving 15 bases between them. CDR1 and CDR2 (germline): SEHNR, FQNEAQ (reference sequence). The CDR3 reads CASSPSGRRTEAFF. The CDR3 DNA reads TGTGCCAGCAGCCCGTCCGGAAGACGGACTGAAGCTTTCTTT.

Ten or more counts support this clonotype. The rearrangement uses TRBV4-3 and TRBJ2-7, with 7 bases lining up with TRBD1. Germline values: CDR1 LGHNA, CDR2 YSLEER. V lost 0 bases, J lost 6 bases, and 8 bases stayed unmatched. This CDR3 contains 15 residues. The CDR3 DNA is TGCGCCAGCAGCCAAGATCCAGGGGGATATAGCGAGCAGTACTTC. Translation: CASSQDPGGYSEQYF.

This clonotype was counted ten times or more. The chain links TRBV15 to TRBJ1-1, with unresolved D. With 4 bases removed from V and 0 bases from J, the gap between germline ends came to 9 bases. The CDR3 totals 14 residues. CDR1 LNHNV and CDR2 YYDKDF come from the germline V gene (reference sequence). CDR3 sequence: CATSTGTMNTEAFF. The DNA for the CDR3 is TGTGCCACCAGCACGGGTACAATGAACACTGAAGCTTTCTTT.